In this sample, the clone carrying this TCR beta chain turned up a few times. Its specificity is unknown. The data were obtained in a study of CD8 T cells in ankylosing spondylitis. General study points: Seemingly characteristic of ankylosing spondylitis blood was a TCR beta motif consisting of 7 or 8 highly homologous variants. Reportedly, significant enrichment of disease-linked clones occurred in matched ankylosing spondylitis synovial fluid.

Molecular-barcoded quantitative 5'-RACE produced these TCR beta libraries. MiXCR, applied by TCRdb to the 5' RACE reads, yields one record per CDR3 protein. The data show about 800,000 distinct CDR3 sequences, with about 10% seen just once and 0.45% to 0.6% held by the top ten. The TCR originated in a male donor with ankylosing spondylitis. Sample: blood, either unsorted or a sorted T cell fraction (not recorded which).

The CDR3 spells CASSPGLAVPTGNEQFF. CDR3 bases: TGTGCCAGCAGCCCTGGACTAGCGGTCCCCACGGGGAATGAGCAGTTCTTC. This chain uses TRBV5-6 with TRBJ2-1, with 10 bases aligning to TRBD2. Germline CDR1 SGHDT, CDR2 YYEEEE. The CDR3 extends over 17 amino acids. Trimming cost V 4 bases and J 7 bases; bases outside gene matches: 14.